Presented here are 8 T cell receptor beta chains from one specimen sequenced in a study of blood T cell repertoires in COVID-19. The protocol was immunoSEQ multiplex PCR, while the TCRdb copy is restricted to in-frame clones and leaves out a portion. The sample has hundreds of thousands of clones, about nine tenths seen once. The sequenced sample consisted of peripheral blood. These receptors were collected from a man in his 60s who had recovered from COVID-19.

The chain recombines TRBV10-3 with TRBJ2-1; 11 bases match TRBD2. The germline V gene has CDR1 ENHRY and CDR2 SYGVKD. This CDR3 contains 16 residues. Trimming removed 0 bases from V and 4 bases from J; junction bases left unmatched: 2. The CDR3 DNA sequence: TGTGCCATCAGTGAGTCGCGACTAGCGGGGTACAATGAGCAGTTCTTC. It encodes CAISESRLAGYNEQFF.

This chain uses TRBV7-2 with TRBJ2-1; 7 positions agree with TRBD1. The germline CDR1 and CDR2 sequences are SGHTA and FQGNSA. The CDR3 extends over 14 amino acids. The V segment lost 2 bases and the J segment 9 bases; nucleotides outside the gene matches: 7. This CDR3 reads CASSLRDRVFEQFF. CDR3 DNA: TGTGCCAGCAGCTTAAGAGACAGGGTCTTTGAGCAGTTCTTC.

The gene calls are TRBV7-6 and TRBJ2-7; 10 bases agree with TRBD2. This CDR3 is built from 15 residues. With V trimmed by 5 bases and J by 4 bases, 8 bases remained unmatched. Germline assignment: CDR1 SGHVS and CDR2 FNYEAQ. In DNA, the CDR3 is TGTGCCAGCAGCAACTCAGCGGGGGGGGTATACGAGCAGTACTTC. Amino acid sequence: CASSNSAGGVYEQYF.

The rearrangement links TRBV24-1 to TRBJ2-6; 7 bases fit TRBD2. V lost 6 bases and J lost 0; bases outside the gene matches: 1. Germline V gene data show CDR1 as KGHDR and CDR2 as SFDVKD. There are 15 residues in the CDR3. The CDR3 sequence: CATSTGGSGANVLTF. DNA for the CDR3: TGTGCCACCAGTACGGGAGGCTCTGGGGCCAACGTCCTGACTTTC.

V and J are TRBV18 and TRBJ2-4, with 11 bases aligning to TRBD2. The CDR3 is 17 residues long. Germline V gene lookup returns CDR1 KGHSH and CDR2 LQKENI. V trimming: 4 bases; J trimming: 0 bases; junction bases outside the gene matches: 5. The CDR3 reads CASSLLAGGQAKNIQYF. The CDR3 bases are TGTGCCAGCTCACTTCTAGCGGGAGGCCAAGCCAAAAACATTCAGTACTTC.

The chain has TRBV5-8 and TRBJ2-1; tentative D call: TRBD1 (6 bases). The CDR3 sequence is 11 residues long. Trimming left V 5 bases short and J 12 bases short, with 12 bases between. Germline CDR1 and CDR2: SGHTS and YDEGEE. The DNA of the CDR3 is TGTGCCAGCAGATTCAGGGACATGCAGTTCTTC. Translating it yields CASRFRDMQFF.

This clone was picked up one time. The chain combines TRBV7-3 with TRBJ2-2; a weak D match, TRBD2 (6 bases). From germline, CDR1 is SGHTA and CDR2 FQGTGA. Trimming stripped 3 bases from V and 2 bases from J, with 10 bases between. The CDR3 runs to 15 residues. As DNA, the CDR3 is TGTGCCAGCAGCTTGACGGGGGTCAACACCGGGGAGCTGTTTTTT. This gives the protein CASSLTGVNTGELFF.

The CDR3 DNA sequence: TGTGCCAGCAGCTTTCCGGGACAGGGGAATGAAAAACTGTTTTTT. The encoded protein is CASSFPGQGNEKLFF. V gene TRBV7-2 combines with J gene TRBJ1-4; 10 nucleotides line up with TRBD1. V was pared by 3 bases and J by 5 bases, with 3 bases of the junction left unmatched. The CDR3 runs 15 residues. The germline CDR1 and CDR2 sequences are SGHTA and FQGNSA.